The clone carrying this TCR beta chain is medium-sized. This entry is derived from a study of immune characterization of retroperitoneal liposarcoma. The CDR3 consists of 15 residues. CDR1 is MNHNS, CDR2 SASEGT, per germline. MiXCR, applied by TCRdb to the PCR reads, yields one record per CDR3 protein. Among fewer than 3,000 distinct CDR3 sequences listed, nearly 45% were seen once. This chain connects TRBV6-1 to TRBJ2-1, with D possibly TRBD2 on 6 matching bases. The end of the DNA aligns better with TRBJ2-7, so the J call may be wrong. Material for sequencing was tumor tissue. The receptor comes from a male donor with retroperitoneal liposarcoma. The DNA for the CDR3 is TGTGCCAGCAGTGACCGGGACTCGAGCTCCTACGAGCAGTACTTC. Protein sequence: CASSDRDSSSYEQYF.